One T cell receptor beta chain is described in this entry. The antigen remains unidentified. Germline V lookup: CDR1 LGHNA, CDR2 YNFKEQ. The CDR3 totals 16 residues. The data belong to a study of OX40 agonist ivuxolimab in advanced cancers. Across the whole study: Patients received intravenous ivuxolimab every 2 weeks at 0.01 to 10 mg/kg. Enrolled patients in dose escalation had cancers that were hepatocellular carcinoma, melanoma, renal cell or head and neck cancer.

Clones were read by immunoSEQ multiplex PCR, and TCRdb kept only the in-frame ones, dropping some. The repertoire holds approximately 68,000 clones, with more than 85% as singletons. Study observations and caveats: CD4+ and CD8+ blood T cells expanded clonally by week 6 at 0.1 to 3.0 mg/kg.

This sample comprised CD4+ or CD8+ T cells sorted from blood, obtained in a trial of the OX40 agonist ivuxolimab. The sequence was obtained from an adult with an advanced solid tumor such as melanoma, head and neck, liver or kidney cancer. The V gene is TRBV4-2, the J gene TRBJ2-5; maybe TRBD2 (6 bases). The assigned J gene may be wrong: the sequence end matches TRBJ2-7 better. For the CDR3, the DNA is TGTGCCAGCAGCCAAGCGGGGGTGGGCGGGGCTTACGAGCAGTACTTC. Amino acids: CASSQAGVGGAYEQYF.